These 20 T cell receptor beta chains originate from one sample sequenced in a study of type 1 regulatory T cells. TCRdb reprocessed the reads with MiXCR, giving one entry per CDR3 protein. The sample yields 80,000 to 100,000 distinct CDR3 sequences, less than 40% seen once. The specimen sequenced was CD4+ T cells, either the whole sample or a sorted fraction (not recorded which). These receptors all stem from a human donor in good health.

The chain combines TRBV7-2 with TRBJ2-2; 13 nucleotides align to TRBD2. Trimming took 5 bases from V and 6 from J; bases not matched to a gene: 6. The CDR3 totals 16 residues. Germline CDR1 SGHTA, CDR2 FQGNSA. Written as DNA, the CDR3 is TGTGCCAGCAGCCCCCTACTAGCGGGAGGGGCCGGGGAGCTGTTTTTT. Residues: CASSPLLAGGAGELFF.

This clonotype was counted many times. The J gene is TRBJ2-7, the V gene TRBV6-1, with 7 bases matching TRBD1. The ends lost 5 bases at V and 0 bases at J; junction bases unmatched: 7. The CDR3 consists of 15 residues. In germline, CDR1 is MNHNS, CDR2 SASEGT. CDR3 coding DNA: TGTGCCAGCAGTCCCGGGACAGCAAGCTCCTACGAGCAGTACTTC. It codes for CASSPGTASSYEQYF.

In this sample, this clonotype turned up a few times. The rearrangement uses TRBV4-1 and TRBJ2-7, with TRBD2 identical over 8 bases. The germline CDR1 and CDR2 sequences are MGHRA and YSYEKL. V lost 6 bases and J lost 1; bases outside the gene matches: 5. This CDR3 contains 14 residues. The CDR3 region has the DNA TGCGCCAGCAGGGAACTAGCGGTTTCCTACGAGCAGTACTTC. Its translation is CASRELAVSYEQYF.

This clonotype has just one count. CDR3 protein: CASSRSTFTDTQYF. DNA of the CDR3: TGTGCCAGTAGTAGGTCCACCTTCACAGATACGCAGTATTTT. This chain joins TRBV19 and TRBJ2-3; D is unresolved. CDR3 length: 14 amino acids. Germline-derived CDR1 and CDR2 are LNHDA and SQIVND (reference sequence). Trimming left V 4 bases short and J 2 bases short, with 10 bases between.

The V and J genes are TRBV29-1 and TRBJ2-7; 9 positions agree with TRBD1. The CDR3 covers 15 residues. V shed 7 bases and J 3 bases; nucleotides not matched to a gene: 13. CDR1 is SQVTM, CDR2 ANQGSEA, per germline. DNA of the CDR3: TGCAGCGCCTTGACCACAGGGGGCCTTATCTACGAGCAGTACTTC. Translated, it gives CSALTTGGLIYEQYF.

The chain links TRBV5-4 to TRBJ2-5; D is unclear. The length of the CDR3 is 14 residues. Germline-derived CDR1 and CDR2 are SGHNT and YYREEE (reference sequence). Trimming shortened V by 0 bases and J by 2 bases, and 8 bases separated the two germline ends. CDR3 nucleotide sequence: TGTGCCAGCAGCTTGGGGGCCCTTCAAGAGACCCAGTACTTC. It codes for CASSLGALQETQYF.

A remark on this clonotype: A much larger clone is a single base away; this may be a read error. The rearrangement links TRBV5-1 to TRBJ2-6, with 8 positions matching TRBD1. Germline loops: CDR1 SGHRS, CDR2 YFSETQ. The CDR3 runs to 16 residues. The CDR3 coding sequence is TGCGCCAGCAGCTTTGCAGGGGGCTCTGAGGCCAACGTCCTGACTTTC. Amino acids: CASSFAGGSEANVLTF. The full variable domain, its missing parts supplied by reference TRBV5-1 and TRBJ2-6, is KAGVTQTPRYLIKTRGQQVTLSCSPISGHRSVSWYQQTPGQGLQFLFEYFSETQRNKGNFPGRFSGRQFSNSRSEMNVSTLELGDSALYLCASSFAGGSEANVLTFGAGSRLTVL.

The rearrangement uses TRBV5-1 and TRBJ2-5, with D possibly TRBD2 on 6 matching bases. CDR1 SGHRS and CDR2 YFSETQ come from the germline V gene. V dropped 3 bases and J dropped 2 bases, with 20 bases sitting between them. This CDR3 is 17 amino acids long. CDR3 nucleotides: TGCGCCAGCAGCTGGCCATCATCTAGCGCCAAACAAGAGACCCAGTACTTC. Its protein product is CASSWPSSSAKQETQYF.

The chain links TRBV5-5 to TRBJ2-1; 9 positions match TRBD1. Trimming cost V 2 bases and J 8 bases; bases outside gene matches: 11. This CDR3 is built from 16 residues. The germline V gene encodes CDR1 SGHKS and CDR2 YYEKEE (reference sequence). The DNA for the CDR3 is TGTGCCAGCAGCTTCACGACAGGGGGTAAGATCCATGAGCAGTTCTTC. Translation: CASSFTTGGKIHEQFF. Looking up the rest from reference TRBV5-5 and TRBJ2-1 gives the full variable domain: DAGVTQSPTHLIKTRGQQVTLRCSPISGHKSVSWYQQVLGQGPQFIFQYYEKEERGRGNFPDRFSARQFPNYSSELNVNALLLGDSALYLCASSFTTGGKIHEQFFGPGTRLTVL.

The genes are TRBV30 and TRBJ2-3, with D possibly being TRBD2 (7 bases). The CDR3 loop spans 13 amino acids. The germline V gene has CDR1 GTSNPN and CDR2 SVGIG (reference sequence). Trimming cost V 0 bases and J 8 bases, with 12 bases left between them. The CDR3 coding sequence is TGTGCCTGGAGTGTCTGGGGAGGGGGTACGCAGTATTTT. Residues: CAWSVWGGGTQYF.

This clonotype appeared a few times. The V call is TRBV10-3, the J call TRBJ2-1, with D hard to call. The germline V and J ends were trimmed by 3 bases and 8 bases, with 14 bases remaining between them. Germline CDR1 reads ENHRY; CDR2 reads SYGVKD. The CDR3 has 14 residues. CDR3 bases: TGTGCCATCAGTGACAAGCGACTGGGCTATGAGCAGTTCTTC. The encoded protein is CAISDKRLGYEQFF.

This clonotype turned up a few times. The rearrangement links TRBV11-2 to TRBJ1-2; TRBD1 might be the D (5 bases). Germline CDR1 reads SGHAT; CDR2 reads FQNNGV. This CDR3 is built from 14 residues. V was pared by 3 bases and J by 5 bases, with 13 bases between. CDR3 nucleotide sequence: TGTGCCAGCAGCTTCGACAGACAATCATATGGCTACACCTTC. Its protein is CASSFDRQSYGYTF. Filled out from reference TRBV11-2 and TRBJ1-2, the complete variable domain reads EAGVAQSPRYKIIEKRQSVAFWCNPISGHATLYWYQQILGQGPKLLIQFQNNGVVDDSQLPKDRFSAERLKGVDSTLKIQPAKLEDSAVYLCASSFDRQSYGYTFGSGTRLTVV.

The rearrangement uses TRBV30 and TRBJ1-2; D is ambiguous. Germline assignment: CDR1 GTSNPN and CDR2 SVGIG (reference sequence). V shed 4 bases and J shed 4 bases, with 10 bases lying between them. This CDR3 has 12 amino acids. The CDR3 region has the DNA TGTGCCTGGAATCACGGAGGCTATGGCTACACCTTC. Protein sequence: CAWNHGGYGYTF.

Regarding this clonotype: A read error may account for a junction end that differs from germline. The V and J genes are TRBV6-1 and TRBJ2-7; no clear D. CDR1 and CDR2 from the germline V gene are MNHNS and SASEGT. The CDR3 has 12 amino acids. The CDR3 here is CASSGPTYKQYF. The CDR3 nucleotides read TGTGCCAGCAGTGGGCCGACCTACAAGCAGTACTTC.

The chain couples TRBV15 to TRBJ1-5, with D possibly matching TRBD1 (5 bases). The length of the CDR3 is 15 residues. V gave up 0 bases and J gave up 5 bases, with 11 bases separating them. Per the germline V gene, CDR1 is LNHNV and CDR2 is YYDKDF (reference sequence). Here the CDR3 reads CATSRDRQGYQPQHF. CDR3 DNA sequence: TGTGCCACCAGCAGAGATCGCCAGGGCTATCAGCCCCAGCATTTT.

V usage is TRBV20-1 and J usage is TRBJ2-7, with D tentatively TRBD2 (5 bases). The length of the CDR3 is 14 residues. Germline V gene lookup returns CDR1 DFQATT and CDR2 SNEGSKA (reference sequence). V lost 5 bases to trimming and J lost 5 bases, with 19 bases between them. The CDR3 coding sequence is TGCAGTGCTCGCCGGGGTTGGGGTCAGCACGAGCAGTACTTC. It specifies CSARRGWGQHEQYF.

This clonotype has at least ten counts. The chain carries TRBV5-4 and TRBJ2-3, with D possibly being TRBD1 or TRBD2 (5 bases each). Trimming removed 0 bases from V and 1 base from J, with 9 bases in between. The CDR3 totals 15 residues. The germline gives CDR1 SGHNT, CDR2 YYREEE (reference sequence). The CDR3 is CASSLARERTDTQYF. The DNA of the CDR3 is TGTGCCAGCAGCTTGGCCAGGGAGCGCACAGATACGCAGTATTTT.

The chain is built from TRBV11-2 and TRBJ2-3; 10 bases are a match to TRBD2. Germline lookup yields CDR1 SGHAT and CDR2 FQNNGV. This CDR3 has 15 residues. V trimming: 5 bases; J trimming: 1 base; junction bases outside the gene matches: 3. The CDR3 here is CASSIGLAGTDTQYF. The DNA of the CDR3 is TGTGCCAGCAGCATCGGACTAGCGGGCACAGATACGCAGTATTTT.

This clonotype appeared once. The chain is built from TRBV7-9 and TRBJ2-7, with 8 bases lining up with TRBD2. With V trimmed by 1 base and J by 0 bases, 20 bases remained unmatched. The CDR3 runs to 21 residues. Germline V gives CDR1 SEHNR, CDR2 FQNEAQ (reference sequence). This CDR3 is CASSLGSLSREERQNSYEQYF. The CDR3 nucleotides read TGTGCCAGCAGCTTAGGGAGTTTATCGCGGGAGGAAAGGCAAAACTCCTACGAGCAGTACTTC.

The chain couples TRBV7-3 to TRBJ2-5; tentatively, D is TRBD1 (5 bases). Germline-derived CDR1 and CDR2 are SGHTA and FQGTGA. The V and J ends lost 5 bases and 0 bases respectively, with 10 bases between them. CDR3 size: 14 residues. Written as DNA, the CDR3 is TGTGCCAGCAGCCCGTGGGGCAACCAAGAGACCCAGTACTTC. It encodes CASSPWGNQETQYF.